The TCR beta chain under discussion was sequenced for a study of cytomegalovirus exposure and HLA in healthy donors. Points from the study as a whole: Investigators reported about 160 TCR beta chains as tied to cytomegalovirus.

Worth noting for this clone: The antigen is unknown.

Germline-derived CDR1 and CDR2 are WNHNN and SYGVQD (reference sequence). There are 17 residues in the CDR3. The J segment lost 5 bases and the V segment lost 6 bases, leaving 15 bases of the junction unmatched. Vbeta (60) and Jbeta (13) primers were used in the PCR. The repertoire was sequenced with immunoSEQ multiplex PCR; TCRdb's copy has only in-frame clones and lacks some. The sample shows roughly 120,000 clones, around 80% of them seen only once. Sequenced input: PBMCs. The chain combines TRBV10-1 with TRBJ2-3, with 9 bases matching TRBD2. The clonotype comes from a man aged 25 to 40 in good health and CMV-seropositive. This CDR3 is CASSGLALLGRGDTQYF. CDR3 DNA: TGCGCCAGCAGCGGACTAGCGTTACTTGGAAGGGGAGATACGCAGTATTTT.